This T cell receptor (beta chain) derives from a study of blood T cell repertoires in COVID-19. Whole-study context: Collection of acute and convalescent COVID-19 samples took place in the United States, Italy and Spain.

Enrollees, about 18 to 89 years old, lived in 25 or so US areas. Either two negative PCRs, clearance, or symptom resolution qualified Cohort 3 donors as recovered. The J segment lost 7 bases and the V segment lost 5 bases, leaving 14 bases of the junction unmatched. The CDR3 is 16 residues long. In germline, CDR1 is GTSNPN, CDR2 SVGIG (reference sequence). In the authors' workflow: Cell counts per sample came from amplifying reference gene primers. TCRdb keeps only in-frame clones here, not all; method: immunoSEQ multiplex PCR. The V and J calls and clone size come from that table; D and trimming were worked out from the DNA. The data contain 200,000 to 250,000 clones, roughly 87% of them singletons.

The sequenced sample was PBMCs or T cells enriched from blood (not recorded which). This chain joins TRBV30 and TRBJ2-1; TRBD2 matches at 10 bases. The receptor was isolated from a man younger than 45 who had recovered from COVID-19. The CDR3 coding sequence is TGTGCCTGGGAGGCCTTAAGCGGGAGGGTGAGAAATGAGCAGTTCTTC. Protein product: CAWEALSGRVRNEQFF.